The 10 T cell receptor beta chains in this list originate from one sample, sequenced in a study of T-cell memory formation after mild COVID-19 (dated by TCRdb to the early 2020s). To prepare the library, 5' RACE was applied. These reads were obtained on an Illumina NovaSeq 6000. TCRdb reprocessed the public reads (quality trimming at Q25 with fastp, clone calling with MiXCR) and kept in-frame beta chains. CDR3 protein sequences are deduplicated, and each keeps its most common genes and DNA. Here the sample has about 140,000 distinct CDR3 sequences; approximately 21% occur a single time. Of the sample, approximately 2% falls within the top ten clones. Sequenced input: PBMCs or a T cell subset sorted from them (not recorded which). These receptor sequences come from an adult woman who had mild COVID-19 (a few samples of this study predate the infection). The sample titles of this study are shuffled in the database, so cell type and time point are left out; the donor was told from shared clones.

The chain couples TRBV3-1 to TRBJ1-1; D gene unclear. The CDR3 is made up of 13 amino acids. Per germline, CDR1 LGHDT and CDR2 YNNKEL (reference sequence). The ends were cut back, 1 base at V and 8 bases at J, with 11 bases in the middle. Here the CDR3 reads CASSQVAVEEAFF. The CDR3 nucleotides are TGTGCCAGCAGCCAAGTCGCGGTTGAGGAAGCTTTCTTT.

The gene calls are TRBV6-2 or TRBV6-3 and TRBJ2-1; D ambiguous. Looked up from germline, CDR1 is MNHEY and CDR2 is SVGEGT. The CDR3 loop spans 13 amino acids. V was shortened by 6 bases and J by 4 bases, with 10 bases between the two germline ends. The CDR3 protein is CASSRPFYNEQFF. CDR3 in DNA: TGTGCCAGCAGCCGCCCCTTTTACAATGAGCAGTTCTTC.

The chain combines TRBV3-1 with TRBJ1-1, with 7 bases fitting TRBD1. CDR1 LGHDT and CDR2 YNNKEL come from the germline V gene (reference sequence). Trimming at V came to 1 base and at J to 1 base, leaving 9 bases not matched to a gene. The CDR3 covers 17 residues. The CDR3 bases are TGTGCCAGCAGCCAAGGCTCGACGACAGGGACGAACACTGAAGCTTTCTTT. Translated: CASSQGSTTGTNTEAFF.

The chain joins TRBV28 to TRBJ2-1; D not certain. Germline V gene lookup returns CDR1 MDHEN and CDR2 SYDVKM. Deletions cut 3 bases from V and 6 bases from J, with 15 bases between. The CDR3 consists of 15 residues. The CDR3: CASSFARFWSNEQFF. CDR3 nucleotides: TGTGCCAGCAGTTTTGCCAGGTTTTGGTCCAATGAGCAGTTCTTC.

This clonotype was counted a few times. The CDR3 DNA reads TGTGCCAGCAGCCAAGATTTGGGGCTAGCGGGAGAAGAGACCCAGTACTTC. Its translation: CASSQDLGLAGEETQYF. The J gene is TRBJ2-5, the V gene TRBV4-2; 10 bases fit TRBD2. Trimming took 0 bases from V and 3 from J; bases not matched to a gene: 7. The germline V gene encodes CDR1 LGHNA and CDR2 YNFKEQ. The CDR3 sequence is 17 residues long.

V usage is TRBV20-1 and J usage is TRBJ2-7; 10 positions agree with TRBD2. CDR3 length: 13 amino acids. Germline V lookup: CDR1 DFQATT, CDR2 SNEGSKA (reference sequence). V was clipped by 6 bases and J by 4 bases; unmatched bases: 6. CDR3 in amino acids: CSAPSGSRYEQYF. The CDR3, as DNA: TGCAGTGCCCCTAGCGGGAGCAGGTACGAGCAGTACTTC.

The chain recombines TRBV18 with TRBJ1-4, with D hard to call. The CDR3 sequence is 13 residues long. V dropped 3 bases and J dropped 5 bases, with 7 bases sitting between them. Germline assignment: CDR1 KGHSH and CDR2 LQKENI. The CDR3: CASSPGRNEKLFF. CDR3 DNA: TGTGCCAGCTCACCGGGCCGAAATGAAAAACTGTTTTTT.

This rearrangement joins TRBV29-1 to TRBJ2-3, with TRBD1 as a possible D gene (6 bases). In germline, CDR1 is SQVTM, CDR2 ANQGSEA. V lost 7 bases and J 0 bases, leaving 8 bases between the germline ends. The CDR3 covers 12 residues. The CDR3 bases are TGCAGCGCGGGACACAGCACAGATACGCAGTATTTT. Its translation is CSAGHSTDTQYF.

This clonotype was picked up a small number of times. V gene TRBV7-6 combines with J gene TRBJ1-5; D is possibly TRBD1 (6 bases). V was clipped by 5 bases and J by 7 bases, with 12 bases between them. This CDR3 spans 13 amino acids. Germline assignment: CDR1 SGHVS and CDR2 FNYEAQ. The CDR3 sequence is CASSQNREQPQHF. CDR3 in DNA: TGTGCCAGCAGCCAGAACAGGGAACAGCCCCAGCATTTT.

This clonotype was counted only a few times. The chain is built from TRBV4-3 and TRBJ2-4; 9 bases are shared with TRBD2. V trimming: 4 bases; J trimming: 8 bases; junction bases outside the gene matches: 3. The CDR3 is 13 amino acids. Germline CDR1 and CDR2: LGHNA and YSLEER. Here the CDR3 DNA reads TGCGCCAGCAGCCGCGGGAGGGCTGACATTCAGTACTTC. It encodes CASSRGRADIQYF.